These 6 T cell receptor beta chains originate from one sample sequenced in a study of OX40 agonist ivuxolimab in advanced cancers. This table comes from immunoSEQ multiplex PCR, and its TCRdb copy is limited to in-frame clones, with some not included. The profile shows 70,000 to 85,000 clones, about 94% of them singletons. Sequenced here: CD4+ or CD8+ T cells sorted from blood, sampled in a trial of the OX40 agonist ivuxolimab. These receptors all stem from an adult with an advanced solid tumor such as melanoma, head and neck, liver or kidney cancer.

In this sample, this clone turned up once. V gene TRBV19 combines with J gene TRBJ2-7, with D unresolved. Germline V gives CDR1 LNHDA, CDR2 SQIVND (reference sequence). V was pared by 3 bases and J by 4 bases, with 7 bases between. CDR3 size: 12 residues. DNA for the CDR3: TGTGCCAGTAGTATGGCTGATTACGAGCAGTACTTC. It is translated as CASSMADYEQYF.

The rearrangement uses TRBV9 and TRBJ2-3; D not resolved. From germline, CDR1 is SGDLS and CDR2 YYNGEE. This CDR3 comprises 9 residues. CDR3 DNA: TGTGTAGTCACAGATACGCAGTATTTT. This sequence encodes CVVTDTQYF.

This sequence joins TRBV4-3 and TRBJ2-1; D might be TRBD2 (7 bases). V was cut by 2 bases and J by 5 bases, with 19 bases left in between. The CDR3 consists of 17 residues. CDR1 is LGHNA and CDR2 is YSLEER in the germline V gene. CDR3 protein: CASSQRGGDWVDNEQFF. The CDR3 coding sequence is TGCGCCAGCAGCCAAAGGGGGGGCGACTGGGTAGACAATGAGCAGTTCTTC.

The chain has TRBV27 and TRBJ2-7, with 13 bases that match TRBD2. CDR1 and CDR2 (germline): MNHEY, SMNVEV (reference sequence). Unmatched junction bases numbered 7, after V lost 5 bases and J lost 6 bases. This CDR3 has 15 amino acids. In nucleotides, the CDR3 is TGTGCCAGCAGTATTGGGACTAGCGGGAATGGCGAGCAGTACTTC. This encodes CASSIGTSGNGEQYF.

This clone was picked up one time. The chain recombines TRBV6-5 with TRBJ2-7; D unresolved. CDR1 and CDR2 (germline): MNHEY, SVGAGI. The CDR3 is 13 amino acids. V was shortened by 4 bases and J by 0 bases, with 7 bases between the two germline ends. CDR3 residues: CASSLAYSYEQYF. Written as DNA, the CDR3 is TGTGCCAGCAGTTTAGCCTACTCCTACGAGCAGTACTTC.

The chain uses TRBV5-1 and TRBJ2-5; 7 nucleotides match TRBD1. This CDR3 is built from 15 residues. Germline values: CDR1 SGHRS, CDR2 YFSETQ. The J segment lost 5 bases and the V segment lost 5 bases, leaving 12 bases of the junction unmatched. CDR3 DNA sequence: TGCGCCAGCAGTTATGACCTCGACAGGGCGGAGACCCAGTACTTC. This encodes CASSYDLDRAETQYF.